These T cell receptor beta chains were read from a single sample in a study of blood T cell repertoires in COVID-19. TCRdb's table, derived via immunoSEQ multiplex PCR, lists solely in-frame clones and lacks some. The sample consists of roughly 40,000 clones, approximately 90% of them appearing once. Sequenced sample: peripheral blood. These TCRs come from a human donor in a cohort sampled during active COVID-19. CDR3s include the opening cysteine and the closing phenylalanine or tryptophan. D genes are given only for firm matches. Part of the rows lack a size; the others show once, few, many or a class for expanded clones.

V	J	size	D	DNA	CDR3
TRBV5-6	TRBJ2-5	once	TRBD2	TGTGCCAGCAGCTTAGGGAGGCGGGAGGCGGGAGAGACCCAGTACTTC	CASSLGRREAGETQYF
TRBV11-2	TRBJ2-3	once	TRBD2	TGTGCCAGCAGCGTTCACCCGGGGGGGTCAATCACAGATACGCAGTATTTT	CASSVHPGGSITDTQYF
TRBV2	TRBJ2-7	-	TRBD1	TGTGCCAGCAGCACAGGGGATGGCGAGCAGTACTTC	CASSTGDGEQYF
TRBV27	TRBJ1-1	-	-	TGTGCCAGCAGTTACAGTATTGTCGCCACTGAAGCTTTCTTT	CASSYSIVATEAFF
TRBV30	TRBJ2-3	-	TRBD2	TGTGCCTGGAGTGTGATCCTAGCGGGAGGGCTCACAGATACGCAGTATTTT	CAWSVILAGGLTDTQYF
TRBV3-1/TRBV3-2	TRBJ2-7	-	TRBD2	TGTGCCAGCAGCCAAGATGCTAGCGGGCTATCCTACGAGCAGTACTTC	CASSQDASGLSYEQYF
TRBV6-2/TRBV6-3	TRBJ1-1	-	-	TGTGCCAGCAGTTCTGGACAGGAAGCTTTCTTT	CASSSGQEAFF
TRBV5-4	TRBJ2-5	-	TRBD1	TGTGCCAGCAGCCTAACGACAGGGGGCGCGGAGACCCAGTACTTC	CASSLTTGGAETQYF
TRBV5-1	TRBJ1-2	-	TRBD1	TGCGCCAGCAGCTCCACAGGGGATCCTAACTATGGCTACACCTTC	CASSSTGDPNYGYTF
TRBV5-4	TRBJ2-2	-	TRBD2	TGTGCCAGCAGCCTTCTGAGACTAGCTTCAAACACCGGGGAGCTGTTTTTT	CASSLLRLASNTGELFF
TRBV11-2	TRBJ2-5	-	TRBD2	TGTGCCAGCAGCCGCTCCCTTTTACTAGCGGGAGGAACAGAGACCCAGTACTTC	CASSRSLLLAGGTETQYF
TRBV18	TRBJ2-5	once	-	TGTGCCAGCTCACCAACTGGAGAGACCCAGTACTTC	CASSPTGETQYF
TRBV3-1/TRBV3-2	TRBJ1-3	once	-	TGTGCCAGCAGCCCCGACCCCAGGGGAAACACCATATATTTT	CASSPDPRGNTIYF
TRBV19	TRBJ2-1	-	-	TGTGCCAGTAGTGCGGTGGATGAGCAGTTCTTC	CASSAVDEQFF
TRBV6-5	TRBJ2-1	-	TRBD2	TGTGCCAGCAGTTACTCGCGGCTAGCGGGAGTCAATGAGCAGTTCTTC	CASSYSRLAGVNEQFF
TRBV27	TRBJ1-5	-	-	TGTGCCAGCAGTTTACGTGGACTCATGAATCAGCCCCAGCATTTT	CASSLRGLMNQPQHF
TRBV24-1	TRBJ2-3	-	-	TGTGCCACCAGTGACCGGCGGCTAGCATCAGATACGCAGTATTTT	CATSDRRLASDTQYF
TRBV30	TRBJ2-6	-	-	TGTGCCTGGAGTGTAGAGCTAGCTTCTGGGGCCAACGTCCTGACTTTC	CAWSVELASGANVLTF
TRBV4-2	TRBJ1-5	-	-	TGTGCCAGCAGCCAAGATTCGGAGCAGCCCCAGCATTTT	CASSQDSEQPQHF
TRBV9	TRBJ1-3	-	-	TGTGCCAGCACCCAAGGGGCAGCCGGAGCTGGAAACACCATATATTTT	CASTQGAAGAGNTIYF
TRBV10-3	TRBJ2-1	-	-	TGTGCCATTTCGGCCGGGACACAGTACAATGAGCAGTTCTTC	CAISAGTQYNEQFF
TRBV29-1	TRBJ2-5	-	TRBD1	TGCAGCGTTGAGGTAACCGGGACAGGTTTGCAAGAGACCCAGTACTTC	CSVEVTGTGLQETQYF
TRBV6-5	TRBJ2-5	-	TRBD2	TGTGCCAGCAGTTACCTCCGGGGGGATGGGGAGACCCAGTACTTC	CASSYLRGDGETQYF
TRBV6-5	TRBJ2-7	few	TRBD1	TGTGCCAGCTCCCGGACAGGCGACTACGAGCAGTACTTC	CASSRTGDYEQYF
TRBV27	TRBJ2-5	-	TRBD2	TGTGCCAGCAGTTCCCCATCTCATACTAGCGGGGGGGCGCAGACCCAGTACTTC	CASSSPSHTSGGAQTQYF
TRBV14	TRBJ1-5	-	-	TGTGCCAGCAGCCAAGCAGGGAGGCATCAGCCCCAGCATTTT	CASSQAGRHQPQHF